This T cell receptor (beta chain) was obtained from a study of blood T cell repertoires in COVID-19. Details on this clone: Other DNA sequences from this sample encode an identical CDR3 as well.

Recovered status applied to Cohort 3 donors who had two consecutive negative PCRs. It also applied to those with clearance or with symptom resolution. Clones were read by immunoSEQ multiplex PCR, and TCRdb kept only the in-frame ones, dropping some. Of about 180,000 clones listed, approximately 85% were seen once; the top ten hold about 6.3%. This clonotype was obtained from a man between 40 and 49 years old who had recovered from COVID-19. Sequenced material: PBMCs or T cells enriched from blood (not recorded which).

For the CDR3, the DNA is TGTGCCAGCAGCCAGGGACTAGCCTACGAGCAGTACTTC. It is translated as CASSQGLAYEQYF. The chain is built from TRBV3-1 (or the pseudogene TRBV3-2) and TRBJ2-7, with 8 bases fitting TRBD2. The CDR3 loop spans 13 amino acids. Germline V gene data show CDR1 as LGHDT and CDR2 as YNNKEL (reference sequence). J gave up 2 bases and V 3 bases, and 0 bases lay outside the gene matches.